The 15 T cell receptor beta chains given below trace back to one sample, sequenced in a study of T cells expressing NK-cell markers (dated by TCRdb to 2019 to 2021). The library was prepared using 5' RACE. Sequencer: Illumina HiSeq 2000. After the reads were reprocessed by TCRdb, one entry was made per CDR3 protein sequence, with no DNA. The sample's own table lists under 600,000 distinct CDR3 sequences. About 1.5% of the sample is held by the ten biggest clonotypes. Sequencing was performed on blood T cells: a sorted CD56 or NKG2C T cell subset, CD4+ or CD8+ T cells, or bulk PBMC T cells (not recorded which). These receptors all stem from a woman in her 50s in good health. Donor details come from another sample of the same person, matched by shared clones.

The chain has TRBV10-3 and TRBJ2-7; no DNA is available, so the TRBD2 call from TCRdb remains unchecked. From germline, CDR1 is ENHRY and CDR2 SYGVKD. This CDR3 spans 15 amino acids. The CDR3 spells CAIGTSGLAGDEQYF.

V and J are TRBV15 and TRBJ2-1; the TRBD2 assignment by TCRdb is unverifiable without DNA. CDR1 and CDR2 from the germline V gene are LNHNV and YYDKDF (reference sequence). The CDR3 length is 13 residues. CDR3 residues: CATSRDAEGEQFF.

The rearrangement links TRBV5-1 to TRBJ2-5; absent DNA, TCRdb's TRBD1 call cannot be checked. The CDR3 loop spans 16 amino acids. Germline V gives CDR1 SGHRS, CDR2 YFSETQ. CDR3 loop: CASSPAGQGTRKTQYF.

The genes are TRBV18 and TRBJ2-3; the D call of TRBD1 rests on TCRdb alone, since no DNA is present to check it. The CDR3 is made up of 16 amino acids. CDR1 KGHSH and CDR2 LQKENI come from the germline V gene. Here the CDR3 reads CASTSPGEGLRGTQYF.

The rearrangement links TRBV12-3 or TRBV12-4 to TRBJ2-2; without DNA, the TCRdb call of TRBD1 cannot be checked. This CDR3 spans 15 amino acids. CDR3 sequence: CASSPDRGNTGELFF.

V gene TRBV6-5 combines with J gene TRBJ2-1; TCRdb's D call of TRBD1 is untestable without DNA. There are 16 residues in the CDR3. Germline CDR1 MNHEY, CDR2 SVGAGI. The CDR3 sequence: CASSPALGGSYNEQFF.

This rearrangement joins TRBV20-1 to TRBJ2-4; TCRdb returns TRBD2, unconfirmable since there is no DNA. The CDR3 totals 14 residues. Germline V gives CDR1 DFQATT, CDR2 SNEGSKA (reference sequence). The CDR3 spells CSAYSLLAKNIQYF.

V is TRBV27 and J is TRBJ2-1; absent DNA, TCRdb's TRBD1 call cannot be checked. Germline assignment: CDR1 MNHEY and CDR2 SMNVEV (reference sequence). The CDR3 spans 14 residues. CDR3: CASTTAGTGGQGFF.

This chain links TRBV2 with TRBJ2-7. The CDR3 has 13 amino acids. Germline CDR1 is SNHLY and CDR2 is FYNNEI. CDR3 region: CASSVDGAYEQYF.

The J gene is TRBJ2-3, the V gene TRBV3-1; TCRdb calls TRBD1, which cannot be checked without DNA. CDR3 length equals 16 residues. The germline V gene has CDR1 LGHDT and CDR2 YNNKEL (reference sequence). CDR3 in amino acids: CASSQDRGYGTDTQYF.

The chain uses TRBV7-9 and TRBJ1-1; TCRdb proposes TRBD1, but this gene call is untestable without DNA. Germline V CDR1 and CDR2: SEHNR, FQNEAQ (reference sequence). The CDR3 consists of 15 residues. The CDR3: CASSFNRGQNAEAFF.

CDR3 sequence: CASSRQWAGEQETQYF. This rearrangement joins TRBV7-9 to TRBJ2-5; the TRBD2 assignment by TCRdb is unverifiable without DNA. The CDR3 has 16 amino acids. Germline CDR1 is SEHNR and CDR2 is FQNEAQ (reference sequence).

The chain combines TRBV12-3 or TRBV12-4 with TRBJ2-3; TCRdb picks TRBD2, but there is no DNA to check that call. The CDR3 is 14 amino acids. The CDR3 protein is CASSLVSLTDTQYF.

This chain uses TRBV25-1 with TRBJ2-3; TCRdb returns TRBD1, unconfirmable since there is no DNA. The CDR3 is 15 residues long. Per the germline V gene, CDR1 is MGHDK and CDR2 is SYGVNS. CDR3 sequence: CASSEPGQIVDTQYF.

The chain joins TRBV24-1 to TRBJ2-3; TCRdb's D call of TRBD2 is untestable without DNA. This CDR3 has 16 amino acids. Germline-derived CDR1 and CDR2 are KGHDR and SFDVKD. The CDR3 sequence is CATSAAGLAGGDTQYF.